This record looks at one T cell receptor beta chain sequence and its context. Its specificity is not known. PCR involved 60 Vbeta and 13 Jbeta primers. Repertoires were generated with immunoSEQ multiplex PCR, while TCRdb's copy carries only in-frame clones and drops some. The table lists around 58,000 clones, roughly 77% of them singletons. This CDR3 spans 18 amino acids. The data are from a study of cytomegalovirus exposure and HLA in healthy donors. Study-wide findings and caveats: Among TCR sequences, most were rare, though some public TCRs appeared in many donors.

Sequencing was performed on PBMCs. This chain joins TRBV21-1 and TRBJ2-7; the table's D call TRBD2 went unverified against the DNA. TRBV21-1 is shown as a pseudogene. This TCR was sampled from a female donor in good health and CMV-seronegative. This CDR3 is CASSKIVTLPYLRYEQYF. The CDR3 region has the DNA TGTGCCAGCAGCAAAATTGTTACCCTTCCTTATCTGCGCTACGAGCAGTACTTC.